The TCR beta chain described here comes from a study of blood T cell repertoires in COVID-19. Study-wide background: Some COVID-19 samples were acute and others convalescent; all came from the United States, Italy and Spain.

Measured with immunoSEQ multiplex PCR; TCRdb has only the in-frame clones, and not every one. The profile covers 250,000 to 350,000 clones, with 86% appearing a single time and less than 3% taken by the ten largest. Germline trimming cut 1 base from V and 4 bases from J; bases unmatched to any gene: 4. Germline V gene sequence: CDR1 SGHKS, CDR2 YYEKEE (reference sequence). The CDR3 length is 15 residues. This chain joins TRBV5-5 and TRBJ1-5, with 8 bases matching TRBD1. Sequences were obtained from peripheral blood. This receptor was identified in a woman aged 25 to 45 with active or convalescent COVID-19. Here the CDR3 reads CASSLSGQVNQPQHF. In nucleotides, the CDR3 is TGTGCCAGCAGCTTGTCGGGACAGGTGAATCAGCCCCAGCATTTT.